The 9 T cell receptor beta chains in this list originate from one sample, sequenced in a study of technical replicates of blood from a few donors. The assay was immunoSEQ multiplex PCR, and TCRdb's table has in-frame clones only and misses some. The sample lists 80,000 to 90,000 clones; 90% to 95% were seen once. What was sequenced was T cells isolated from PBMCs. These receptors were collected from a human donor in good health.

The gene calls are TRBV11-2 and TRBJ2-6; a possible D gene is TRBD1 (5 bases). Looked up from germline, CDR1 is SGHAT and CDR2 is FQNNGV. The CDR3 length is 18 residues. V lost 1 base, J lost 0 bases, and 13 bases lay in between. As DNA, the CDR3 is TGTGCCAGCAGCTTAGGGCAGGGTCTGGGCTCTGGGGCCAACGTCCTGACTTTC. Translated: CASSLGQGLGSGANVLTF.

The rearrangement joins TRBV5-1 to TRBJ2-3, with 7 bases lining up with TRBD2. Germline CDR1 SGHRS, CDR2 YFSETQ. V trimming: 0 bases; J trimming: 0 bases; junction bases outside the gene matches: 7. The CDR3 runs to 17 residues. CDR3: CASSLAASGTSTDTQYF. For the CDR3, the DNA is TGCGCCAGCAGCTTGGCGGCTAGCGGAACTAGCACAGATACGCAGTATTTT.

V gene TRBV4-1 combines with J gene TRBJ2-3; 9 bases line up with TRBD2. Germline V gene lookup returns CDR1 MGHRA and CDR2 YSYEKL. The J segment lost 1 base and the V segment lost 1 base, leaving 3 bases of the junction unmatched. The CDR3 is 16 residues long. The chain's CDR3 is CASSQAPSGGTDTQYF. The CDR3 DNA is TGCGCCAGCAGCCAAGCCCCTAGCGGGGGCACAGATACGCAGTATTTT.

The rearrangement links TRBV5-1 to TRBJ2-7; tentatively, D is TRBD1 (8 bases). Germline V gene data show CDR1 as SGHRS and CDR2 as YFSETQ. The CDR3 consists of 13 residues. Trimming pared 0 bases from V and 6 bases from J, leaving 10 bases between. The CDR3 spells CASSLDRGGEQYF. CDR3 nucleotide sequence: TGCGCCAGCAGCTTGGACAGGGGGGGCGAGCAGTACTTC.

The gene calls are TRBV5-1 and TRBJ1-4; possible D gene TRBD1, 6 bases. The V gene lost 2 bases and the J gene lost 7 bases, with 15 bases spanning the gap. CDR1 and CDR2 from the germline V gene are SGHRS and YFSETQ. The CDR3 is made up of 15 amino acids. This CDR3 is CASSLGGASSEKLFF. The CDR3 nucleotides are TGCGCCAGCAGCTTAGGGGGGGCCAGTAGTGAAAAACTGTTTTTT.

The chain employs TRBV6-1 and TRBJ1-1; the match to TRBD1 covers 8 bases. Germline V gives CDR1 MNHNS, CDR2 SASEGT. The CDR3 loop spans 14 amino acids. The junction had 5 bases not matched to a gene; V was cut back by 6 bases and J by 2 bases. This CDR3 reads CASRWTGLNTEAFF. CDR3 DNA: TGTGCCAGCAGATGGACAGGGCTAAACACTGAAGCTTTCTTT.

This chain joins TRBV4-2 and TRBJ1-1, with 7 bases matching TRBD1. Germline V lookup: CDR1 LGHNA, CDR2 YNFKEQ. J lost 6 bases, V lost 0 bases, and 7 bases had no gene match. The CDR3 extends over 15 amino acids. Here the CDR3 DNA reads TGTGCCAGCAGCCAAGAGGTCAGGGGGGTTGCTGAAGCTTTCTTT. As protein: CASSQEVRGVAEAFF.

This rearrangement joins TRBV6-5 to TRBJ1-1; D uncertain. V was trimmed by 0 bases and J by 0 bases, leaving 5 bases between them. Germline V gene data show CDR1 as MNHEY and CDR2 as SVGAGI. This CDR3 contains 14 residues. The CDR3 is CASSYSSLNTEAFF. CDR3 DNA sequence: TGTGCCAGCAGTTACTCGAGCTTGAACACTGAAGCTTTCTTT.

The chain has TRBV11-1 and TRBJ2-7, with TRBD2 matching over 13 bases. The CDR3 loop spans 16 amino acids. CDR1 and CDR2 from the germline V gene are SGHAT and FQDESV (reference sequence). The V and J ends lost 3 bases and 1 base, in that order; junction bases with no gene match: 3. CDR3 in amino acids: CASSFPGLAGSYEQYF. The CDR3 DNA reads as TGTGCCAGCAGCTTCCCGGGACTAGCGGGGTCCTACGAGCAGTACTTC.